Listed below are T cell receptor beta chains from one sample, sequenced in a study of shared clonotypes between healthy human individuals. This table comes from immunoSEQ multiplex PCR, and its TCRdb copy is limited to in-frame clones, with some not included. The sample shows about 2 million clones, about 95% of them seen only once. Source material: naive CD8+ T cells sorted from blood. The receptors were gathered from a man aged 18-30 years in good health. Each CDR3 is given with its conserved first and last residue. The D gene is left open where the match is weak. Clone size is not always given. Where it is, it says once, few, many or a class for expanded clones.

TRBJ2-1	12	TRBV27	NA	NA	CASHTGYNEQFF	TGTGCCAGTCATACAGGGTACAATGAGCAGTTCTTC
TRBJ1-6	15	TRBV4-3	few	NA	CASSPRDLDNSPLHF	TGCGCCAGCAGCCCCAGGGATCTGGATAATTCACCCCTCCACTTT
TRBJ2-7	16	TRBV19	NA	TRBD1	CASSIDPDRGFYEQYF	TGTGCCAGTAGTATAGATCCGGACAGGGGGTTCTACGAGCAGTACTTC
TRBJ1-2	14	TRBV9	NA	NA	CASSVATSGYGYTF	TGTGCCAGCAGCGTAGCTACATCGGGCTATGGCTACACCTTC
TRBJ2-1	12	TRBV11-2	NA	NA	CASSLITSSQFF	TGTGCCAGCAGCTTAATTACTAGCTCCCAATTCTTC
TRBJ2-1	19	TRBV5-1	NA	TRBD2	CASSAGLAGGIGSYNEQFF	TGCGCCAGCAGCGCGGGACTAGCGGGAGGAATCGGCTCCTACAATGAGCAGTTCTTC
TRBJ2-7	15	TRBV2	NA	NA	CASSDKRTSSYEQYF	TGTGCCAGCAGTGATAAGCGGACGAGCTCCTACGAGCAGTACTTC
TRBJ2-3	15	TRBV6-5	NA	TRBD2	CASSYGGGAGDTQYF	TGTGCCAGCAGTTACGGCGGGGGGGCTGGAGATACGCAGTATTTT
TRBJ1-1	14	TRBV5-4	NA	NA	CASSLSQGNTEAFF	TGTGCCAGCAGCTTGAGTCAGGGGAACACTGAAGCTTTCTTT
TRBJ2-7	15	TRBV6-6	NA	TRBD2	CASSYPLAGSYEQYF	TGTGCCAGCAGTTACCCTCTAGCGGGCTCCTACGAGCAGTACTTC
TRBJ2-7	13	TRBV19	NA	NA	CASSTGPHYEQYF	TGTGCCAGTAGTACCGGGCCCCACTACGAGCAGTACTTC
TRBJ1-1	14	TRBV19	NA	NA	CASSIGGMNTEAFF	TGTGCCAGTAGTATAGGAGGTATGAACACTGAAGCTTTCTTT
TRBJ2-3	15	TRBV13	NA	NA	CASSLTGTISDTQYF	TGTGCCAGCAGCTTAACCGGGACAATATCCGATACGCAGTATTTT
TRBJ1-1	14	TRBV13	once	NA	CASSLDSRNTEAFF	TGTGCCAGCAGCTTAGACAGCAGGAACACTGAAGCTTTCTTT
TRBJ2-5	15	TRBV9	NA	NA	CASSVVGGTQETQYF	TGTGCCAGCAGCGTAGTAGGGGGGACTCAAGAGACCCAGTACTTC
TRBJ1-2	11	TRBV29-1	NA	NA	CSVPGRPGYTF	TGCAGCGTTCCAGGGAGGCCTGGCTACACCTTC
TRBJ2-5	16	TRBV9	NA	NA	CASSVEVTGLQETQYF	TGTGCCAGCAGCGTAGAGGTGACGGGTCTCCAAGAGACCCAGTACTTC
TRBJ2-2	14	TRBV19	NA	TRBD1	CASHQGDNTGELFF	TGTGCCAGTCATCAGGGGGACAACACCGGGGAGCTGTTTTTT
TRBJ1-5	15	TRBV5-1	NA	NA	CASSEGPGGNQPQHF	TGCGCCAGCTCGGAGGGACCGGGTGGCAATCAGCCCCAGCATTTT
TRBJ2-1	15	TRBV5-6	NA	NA	CASSPWPKTYNEQFF	TGTGCCAGCAGCCCCTGGCCCAAAACCTACAATGAGCAGTTCTTC
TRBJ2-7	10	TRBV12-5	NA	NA	CASGMPEQYF	TGTGCTAGTGGTATGCCCGAGCAGTACTTC
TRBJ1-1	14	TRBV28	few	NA	CASSSPGGNTEAFF	TGTGCCAGCAGTTCCCCCGGGGGGAACACTGAAGCTTTCTTT
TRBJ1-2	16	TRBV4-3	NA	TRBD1	CASSQPRDSPNYGYTF	TGCGCCAGCAGCCAACCAAGGGACAGCCCTAACTATGGCTACACCTTC
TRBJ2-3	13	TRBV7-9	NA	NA	CASSPTVTDTQYF	TGTGCCAGCAGCCCGACAGTCACAGATACGCAGTATTTT
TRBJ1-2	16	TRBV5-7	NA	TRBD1	CASSLRGPDRVYGYTF	TGTGCCAGCAGCTTGAGGGGCCCTGACAGGGTTTATGGCTACACCTTC
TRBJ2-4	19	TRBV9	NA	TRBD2	CASSVGTSDPWSAKNIQYF	TGTGCCAGCAGCGTAGGAACTAGCGACCCCTGGTCGGCCAAAAACATTCAGTACTTC
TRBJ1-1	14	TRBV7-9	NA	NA	CASSPIAGNTEAFF	TGTGCCAGCAGCCCTATTGCGGGGAACACTGAAGCTTTCTTT
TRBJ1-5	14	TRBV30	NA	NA	CAWSGVFSNQPQHF	TGTGCCTGGAGCGGTGTTTTTAGCAATCAGCCCCAGCATTTT
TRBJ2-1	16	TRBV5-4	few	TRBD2	CASRIGLAGGYNEQFF	TGTGCCAGCCGAATTGGGCTAGCGGGAGGTTACAATGAGCAGTTCTTC
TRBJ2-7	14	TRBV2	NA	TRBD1	CASNGQGASYEQYF	TGTGCCAGCAACGGACAGGGGGCTAGCTACGAGCAGTACTTC
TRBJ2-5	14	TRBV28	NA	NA	CASSLIGNQETQYF	TGTGCCAGCAGTTTAATTGGGAACCAAGAGACCCAGTACTTC
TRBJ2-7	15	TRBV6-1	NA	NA	CASSEPPQASYEQYF	TGTGCCAGCAGTGAACCCCCCCAGGCTTCCTACGAGCAGTACTTC
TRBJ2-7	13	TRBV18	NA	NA	CASSPESSYEQYF	TGTGCCAGCTCACCGGAGTCATCCTACGAGCAGTACTTC
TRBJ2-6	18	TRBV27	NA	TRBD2	CASSLMTSGSGGANVLTF	TGTGCCAGCAGTTTAATGACTAGCGGGAGCGGTGGGGCCAACGTCCTGACTTTC
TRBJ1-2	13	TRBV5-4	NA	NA	CASSFQGGSGYTF	TGTGCCAGCAGCTTCCAGGGAGGAAGTGGCTACACCTTC
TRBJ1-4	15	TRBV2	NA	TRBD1	CASSDPEGAGEKLFF	TGTGCCAGCAGTGACCCCGAGGGGGCCGGAGAAAAACTGTTTTTT
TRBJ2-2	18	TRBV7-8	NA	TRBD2	CASSFKRLAGENTGELFF	TGTGCCAGCAGCTTTAAGCGACTAGCGGGGGAAAACACCGGGGAGCTGTTTTTT
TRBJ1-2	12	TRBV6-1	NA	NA	CASSEGAGGYTF	TGTGCCAGCAGTGAAGGCGCAGGAGGCTACACCTTC
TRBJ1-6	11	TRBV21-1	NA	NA	CAISRGATLHF	TGTGCCATTTCCCGGGGGGCGACCCTCCACTTT
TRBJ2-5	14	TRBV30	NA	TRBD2	CACRTSGGKETQYF	TGTGCCTGCCGGACTAGCGGGGGGAAAGAGACCCAGTACTTC
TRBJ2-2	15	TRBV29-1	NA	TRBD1	CSVEEGRQGPGELFF	TGCAGCGTTGAAGAGGGGCGACAGGGCCCCGGGGAGCTGTTTTTT
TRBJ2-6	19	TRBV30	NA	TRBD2	CAWSVRLAVLTSGANVLTF	TGTGCCTGGAGTGTCAGGCTAGCGGTCCTAACCTCTGGGGCCAACGTCCTGACTTTC
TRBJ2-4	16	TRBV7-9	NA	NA	CASSLATGAPKNIQYF	TGTGCCAGCAGCTTAGCCACGGGGGCCCCTAAAAACATTCAGTACTTC
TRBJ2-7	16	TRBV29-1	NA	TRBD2	CSVEVVAGEGNYEQYF	TGCAGCGTTGAAGTTGTTGCGGGAGAGGGGAACTACGAGCAGTACTTC
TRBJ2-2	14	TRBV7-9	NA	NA	CASRDYLDTGELFF	TGTGCCAGCAGGGACTACCTGGACACCGGGGAGCTGTTTTTT